The 32 T cell receptor beta chains below all came from one sample that was sequenced in a study of control samples from healthy donors and cancer patients. Profiling relied on immunoSEQ multiplex PCR, and the TCRdb table lists in-frame clones only, not all of them. Of about 31,000 clones listed, 94% are singletons. Sequenced sample: blood. The source of these receptors is a man in his 60s in good health.

This rearrangement joins TRBV3-1 (or the pseudogene TRBV3-2) to TRBJ2-4; tentative D call: TRBD1 (6 bases). Germline CDR1 LGHDT, CDR2 YNNKEL (reference sequence). V lost 6 bases, J lost 0 bases, and 9 bases lay in between. The CDR3 spans 14 residues. The CDR3 DNA reads TGTGCCAGCAGGGACAGACTAGCCAAAAACATTCAGTACTTC. As protein: CASRDRLAKNIQYF.

The CDR3 sequence is CASSLGGVSGNTIYF. The CDR3 DNA reads TGCGCCAGCAGCTTGGGAGGTGTCTCTGGAAACACCATATATTTT. The rearrangement links TRBV5-1 to TRBJ1-3; D is undetermined. Germline V CDR1 and CDR2: SGHRS, YFSETQ. The CDR3 has 15 residues. V was pared by 0 bases and J by 0 bases, with 7 bases between.

Written as DNA, the CDR3 is TGTGCCAGTAGTATAAGTCCGACGGGCACTGAAGCTTTCTTT. It codes for CASSISPTGTEAFF. The V and J genes are TRBV19 and TRBJ1-1, with D uncertain. Germline CDR1 LNHDA, CDR2 SQIVND (reference sequence). Deletions cut 2 bases from V and 4 bases from J, with 11 bases between. This CDR3 contains 14 residues. The whole variable domain, remainder taken from reference TRBV19 and TRBJ1-1, is DGGITQSPKYLFRKEGQNVTLSCEQNLNHDAMYWYRQDPGQGLRLIYYSQIVNDFQKGDIAEGYSVSREKKESFPLTVTSAQKNPTAFYLCASSISPTGTEAFFGQGTRLTVV.

This clone was seen once. The chain is built from TRBV5-1 and TRBJ2-4; TRBD2 aligns across 11 bases. CDR3 size: 16 residues. The germline gives CDR1 SGHRS, CDR2 YFSETQ. V lost 4 bases and J lost 7; bases outside the gene matches: 10. For the CDR3, the DNA is TGCGCCAGCAGCCCTTTAGCGGGGGGGATGCGGAACATTCAGTACTTC. The encoded protein is CASSPLAGGMRNIQYF.

The chain joins TRBV29-1 to TRBJ1-1; unclear D gene. CDR1 is SQVTM and CDR2 is ANQGSEA in the germline V gene. CDR3 length: 11 residues. Trimming cost V 6 bases and J 1 base, with 6 bases left between them. CDR3 sequence reads: CSVVWNTEAFF. CDR3 sequence (DNA): TGCAGCGTGGTATGGAACACTGAAGCTTTCTTT.

The gene calls are TRBV6-5 and TRBJ1-2; the match to TRBD1 covers 7 bases. The CDR3 is made up of 14 amino acids. Germline CDR1 reads MNHEY; CDR2 reads SVGAGI. V was clipped by 8 bases and J by 6 bases; unmatched bases: 12. The CDR3 loop reads CASFDLTGRHGYTF. CDR3 DNA: TGTGCCAGCTTCGACCTGACAGGGCGTCATGGCTACACCTTC.

The chain carries TRBV9 and TRBJ2-5; D remains unclear. Deletions cut 0 bases from V and 2 bases from J, with 8 bases between. The CDR3 is 14 amino acids. From germline, CDR1 is SGDLS and CDR2 YYNGEE. The CDR3 region is CASSVGTFQETQYF. The CDR3 coding sequence is TGTGCCAGCAGCGTAGGTACATTTCAAGAGACCCAGTACTTC.

The V and J genes are TRBV15 and TRBJ1-2; possibly TRBD1 for D (5 bases). The CDR3 runs 17 residues. The V end was cut by 0 bases, the J end by 1 base, with 15 bases between. Looked up from germline, CDR1 is LNHNV and CDR2 is YYDKDF (reference sequence). The CDR3 bases are TGTGCCACCAGCAGAGATCCCATCGTCGGGGGTAACTATGGCTACACCTTC. Amino acid sequence: CATSRDPIVGGNYGYTF.

V and J are TRBV7-9 and TRBJ1-4; possibly TRBD1 for D (5 bases). V dropped 6 bases and J dropped 7 bases, with 21 bases sitting between them. CDR3 length: 16 residues. Germline assignment: CDR1 SEHNR and CDR2 FQNEAQ (reference sequence). The CDR3 coding sequence is TGTGCCAGCAGTTTAAGGGCTGGGGGGATCGGTGAAAAACTGTTTTTT. Translating it yields CASSLRAGGIGEKLFF.

This clone appeared a single time. This chain uses TRBV9 with TRBJ1-1, with D hard to call. CDR1 and CDR2 from the germline V gene are SGDLS and YYNGEE. The CDR3 is made up of 15 amino acids. Trimming removed 0 bases at V and 9 bases at J, with 18 bases between. The CDR3, as DNA: TGTGCCAGCAGCGTAGATGTGTTCGGGAGGGAACAAGCTTTCTTT. Translating it yields CASSVDVFGREQAFF.

The DNA for the CDR3 is TGTGCCTGGAGTCGTCCGGGCACTGAAGCTTTCTTT. Amino acids: CAWSRPGTEAFF. The rearrangement links TRBV30 to TRBJ1-1; D gene ambiguous. Trimming left V 2 bases short and J 4 bases short, with 8 bases between. The CDR3 runs 12 residues. Germline V CDR1 and CDR2: GTSNPN, SVGIG (reference sequence).

The J gene is TRBJ1-2, the V gene TRBV5-6, with a tentative D call TRBD1 (5 bases). Germline assignment: CDR1 SGHDT and CDR2 YYEEEE. The CDR3 consists of 13 residues. The ends were cut back, 1 base at V and 4 bases at J, with 8 bases in the middle. The CDR3: CASSLWGGYGYTF. In DNA form, the CDR3 reads TGTGCCAGCAGCTTGTGGGGGGGCTATGGCTACACCTTC.

The chain links TRBV7-2 to TRBJ1-4; the D gene is possibly TRBD1 (5 bases). The CDR3 extends over 15 amino acids. Trimming took off 2 bases at V and 4 bases at J, with 11 bases between the two ends. From germline, CDR1 is SGHTA and CDR2 FQGNSA. Here the CDR3 reads CASSLWRQNNEKLFF. The DNA of the CDR3 is TGTGCCAGCAGCTTATGGAGACAGAATAATGAAAAACTGTTTTTT.

The gene calls are TRBV9 and TRBJ2-2; TRBD2 matches 8 bases. Germline CDR1 SGDLS, CDR2 YYNGEE. This CDR3 comprises 16 residues. The J segment lost 3 bases and the V segment lost 0 bases, leaving 4 bases of the junction unmatched. CDR3 sequence: CASSVDSGGYTGELFF. CDR3 in DNA: TGTGCCAGCAGCGTAGACAGCGGGGGCTACACCGGGGAGCTGTTTTTT.

This chain connects TRBV7-9 to TRBJ1-3; 7 bases agree with TRBD1. The V gene's germline CDR1 is SEHNR and CDR2 FQNEAQ (reference sequence). The V segment lost 1 base and the J segment 2 bases; nucleotides outside the gene matches: 8. This CDR3 spans 17 amino acids. CDR3 sequence: CASSLVQGSTAGNTIYF. CDR3 bases: TGTGCCAGCAGCTTAGTACAGGGGAGTACCGCTGGAAACACCATATATTTT. Full variable domain (missing parts from reference TRBV7-9 and TRBJ1-3): DTGVSQNPRHKITKRGQNVTFRCDPISEHNRLYWYRQTLGQGPEFLTYFQNEAQLEKSRLLSDRFSAERPKGSFSTLEIQRTEQGDSAMYLCASSLVQGSTAGNTIYFGEGSWLTVV.

The V call is TRBV27, the J call TRBJ1-1; D call uncertain. The CDR3 covers 14 residues. Per germline, CDR1 MNHEY and CDR2 SMNVEV (reference sequence). Trimming left V 3 bases short and J 0 bases short, with 8 bases between. The CDR3 nucleotides read TGTGCCAGCAGTTTGGGGAACATGAACACTGAAGCTTTCTTT. It codes for CASSLGNMNTEAFF.

J is TRBJ1-1 and V is TRBV7-9; 9 bases are a match to TRBD1. CDR1 SEHNR and CDR2 FQNEAQ come from the germline V gene (reference sequence). This CDR3 spans 12 amino acids. J lost 10 bases, V lost 5 bases, and 5 bases had no gene match. CDR3 loop: CASSQDRGGAFF. The DNA for the CDR3 is TGTGCCAGCAGCCAGGACAGGGGAGGAGCTTTCTTT.

The chain is built from TRBV9 and TRBJ1-2; 7 bases agree with TRBD1. The CDR3 sequence is 14 residues long. Germline V gene sequence: CDR1 SGDLS, CDR2 YYNGEE. After removal of 0 bases from V and 8 bases from J, the junction contained 7 bases not matched to a gene. The CDR3 nucleotides are TGTGCCAGCAGCGTAGAAAGGGGGCATCGGGGCTACACCTTC. Translation gives CASSVERGHRGYTF.

The chain uses TRBV19 and TRBJ1-5, with TRBD1 identical over 9 bases. Trimming at V came to 5 bases and at J to 3 bases, leaving 8 bases not matched to a gene. The CDR3 loop spans 16 amino acids. Germline CDR1 and CDR2: LNHDA and SQIVND (reference sequence). CDR3 sequence (DNA): TGTGCCAGTAGTCCCCCCGGGACAGGGTTCAATCAGCCCCAGCATTTT. It translates to CASSPPGTGFNQPQHF.

CDR3 residues: CASATGRWTEAFF. In DNA form, the CDR3 reads TGTGCCAGCGCGACAGGGCGTTGGACTGAAGCTTTCTTT. The chain couples TRBV28 to TRBJ1-1; 7 bases line up with TRBD1. V lost 8 bases to trimming and J lost 5 bases; unmatched junction nucleotides: 8. This CDR3 region has 13 residues. Germline CDR1 and CDR2: MDHEN and SYDVKM.

The V gene is TRBV6-2 or TRBV6-3, the J gene TRBJ1-2; D is perhaps TRBD1 (5 bases). V lost 1 base and J 1 base, leaving 10 bases between the germline ends. The CDR3 spans 15 residues. Germline V gives CDR1 MNHEY, CDR2 SVGEGT. The DNA for the CDR3 is TGTGCCAGCAGTTACTTTACAGGCGTTAACTATGGCTACACCTTC. It translates to CASSYFTGVNYGYTF.

The chain uses TRBV7-9 and TRBJ1-4; perhaps TRBD1 as D (6 bases). Germline lookup yields CDR1 SEHNR and CDR2 FQNEAQ (reference sequence). The length of the CDR3 is 15 residues. V was pared by 0 bases and J by 7 bases, with 12 bases between. The CDR3 loop reads CASSLATGAGEKLFF. The CDR3, as DNA: TGTGCCAGCAGCTTAGCGACGGGGGCGGGTGAAAAACTGTTTTTT.

This chain links TRBV5-5 with TRBJ1-6; the D is unclear. From germline, CDR1 is SGHKS and CDR2 YYEKEE (reference sequence). Trimming removed 0 bases from V and 2 bases from J, with 6 bases in between. This CDR3 spans 15 amino acids. The DNA for the CDR3 is TGTGCCAGCAGCTTGGGGGTAACCTATAATTCACCCCTCCACTTT. It encodes CASSLGVTYNSPLHF.

The chain recombines TRBV6-4 with TRBJ2-1; 8 nucleotides line up with TRBD2. V lost 6 bases, J lost 9 bases, and 10 bases stayed unmatched. CDR3 length: 14 residues. CDR1 is MRHNA, CDR2 SNTAGT, per germline. The CDR3 here is CASRRRGDQGEQFF. The DNA for the CDR3 is TGTGCCAGCAGAAGGCGGGGGGACCAGGGTGAGCAGTTCTTC.

V usage is TRBV5-4 and J usage is TRBJ2-1; D might be TRBD2 (7 bases). V was pared by 2 bases and J by 4 bases, with 13 bases between. This CDR3 spans 15 amino acids. Germline V gives CDR1 SGHNT, CDR2 YYREEE (reference sequence). This CDR3 reads CASSFLGGPYNEQFF. In DNA form, the CDR3 reads TGTGCCAGCAGCTTTTTGGGGGGGCCATACAATGAGCAGTTCTTC.

This sequence joins TRBV28 and TRBJ1-1; D is undetermined. The CDR3 sequence is 13 residues long. With 6 bases removed from V and 1 base from J, the gap between germline ends came to 9 bases. Germline V CDR1 and CDR2: MDHEN, SYDVKM. CDR3 loop: CASRSPPNTEAFF. In nucleotides, the CDR3 is TGTGCCAGCAGGAGCCCCCCGAACACTGAAGCTTTCTTT.

The genes are TRBV12-3 or TRBV12-4 and TRBJ1-5; possible D gene TRBD1, 5 bases. The CDR3 runs to 13 residues. The ends were cut back, 6 bases at V and 5 bases at J, with 11 bases in the middle. The CDR3 spells CASSIGGDQPQHF. The CDR3 DNA follows: TGTGCCAGCAGCATTGGGGGGGATCAGCCCCAGCATTTT.

The rearrangement joins TRBV28 to TRBJ1-5; 9 positions match TRBD1. V trimming: 4 bases; J trimming: 4 bases; junction bases outside the gene matches: 5. The CDR3 spans 15 residues. The germline V gene encodes CDR1 MDHEN and CDR2 SYDVKM. CDR3 nucleotides: TGTGCCAGCAGTTCCATGACAGGGGGGAATCAGCCCCAGCATTTT. As protein: CASSSMTGGNQPQHF. Full variable domain (missing parts from reference TRBV28 and TRBJ1-5): DVKVTQSSRYLVKRTGEKVFLECVQDMDHENMFWYRQDPGLGLRLIYFSYDVKMKEKGDIPEGYSVSREKKERFSLILESASTNQTSMYLCASSSMTGGNQPQHFGDGTRLSIL.

This sequence joins TRBV7-2 and TRBJ1-2; maybe TRBD1 (5 bases). Germline V lookup: CDR1 SGHTA, CDR2 FQGNSA. V was pared by 5 bases and J by 5 bases, with 18 bases between. The CDR3 is 15 amino acids. CDR3: CASSPVGASGYGYTF. DNA for the CDR3: TGTGCCAGCAGCCCCGTTGGGGCCTCGGGGTATGGCTACACCTTC.

The genes are TRBV27 and TRBJ1-1; the match to TRBD1 covers 7 bases. The germline V gene has CDR1 MNHEY and CDR2 SMNVEV (reference sequence). The CDR3 loop spans 15 amino acids. The V segment lost 5 bases and the J segment 3 bases; nucleotides outside the gene matches: 9. The CDR3 coding sequence is TGTGCCAGCAGTCCGTGGACAGGAACCGACACTGAAGCTTTCTTT. Protein product: CASSPWTGTDTEAFF.

This chain connects TRBV11-3 to TRBJ1-6, with a weak D call TRBD1 (5 bases). The CDR3 is 13 amino acids. Germline assignment: CDR1 SGHNT and CDR2 YENEEA. V was cut by 1 base and J by 9 bases, with 7 bases left in between. In DNA form, the CDR3 reads TGTGCCAGCAGCTTAGGGGGGGGTTCACCCCTCCACTTT. Translated, it gives CASSLGGGSPLHF.

This clone was detected only a few times. The J gene is TRBJ2-1, the V gene TRBV24-1; TRBD1 or TRBD2 may be the D gene (5 bases each). This CDR3 has 12 residues. Trimming pared 3 bases from V and 15 bases from J, leaving 14 bases between. CDR1 KGHDR and CDR2 SFDVKD come from the germline V gene. DNA for the CDR3: TGTGCCACCAGTGATGGGACCCGTGCTCGGTTCTTC. Protein product: CATSDGTRARFF.